The 5 T cell receptor beta chains given below trace back to one sample, sequenced in a study of sequential checkpoint blockade in melanoma. Indicated treatment: randomized to nivolumab then ipilimumab (arm A) or the reverse (arm B). Sequencing was performed with immunoSEQ multiplex PCR; in TCRdb, only in-frame clones are kept and a portion is missing. The sample shows more than 15,000 clones, roughly 71% of them seen only once. The specimen was CD8+ T cells sorted from blood (inferred from file names), collected from a patient given nivolumab and ipilimumab in sequence. The receptors come from a human donor with melanoma.

This chain joins TRBV5-1 and TRBJ2-3; 7 nucleotides agree with TRBD1. In germline, CDR1 is SGHRS, CDR2 YFSETQ. V dropped 4 bases and J dropped 0; count of bases not matched to a gene: 8. There are 16 residues in the CDR3. CDR3 in DNA: TGCGCCAGCAGCCCAAGGGACAGCGCAAGCACAGATACGCAGTATTTT. Translating gives CASSPRDSASTDTQYF.

This clone was recorded many times. V and J are TRBV7-9 and TRBJ2-7, with D perhaps matching TRBD1 (5 bases). The CDR3 runs 14 residues. With 3 bases removed from V and 4 bases from J, the gap between germline ends came to 13 bases. The germline V gene encodes CDR1 SEHNR and CDR2 FQNEAQ (reference sequence). CDR3 bases: TGTGCCAGCAGCTTGAAGGGGATGGGGTACGAGCAGTACTTC. Residues: CASSLKGMGYEQYF.

In its sample, this clone was seen once. This sequence joins TRBV5-6 and TRBJ1-2, with TRBD1 as a possible D gene (6 bases). Germline lookup yields CDR1 SGHDT and CDR2 YYEEEE. The V end was cut by 5 bases, the J end by 8 bases, with 13 bases between. The CDR3 spans 12 residues. The CDR3 spells CASRGGGAGYTF. The CDR3, as DNA: TGTGCCAGCAGAGGGGGGGGCGCCGGCTACACCTTC.

Only a few counts were recorded for this clone. The chain links TRBV21-1 to TRBJ1-5; TRBD1, the table's D call, was not compared with the DNA. TRBV21-1 is flagged as a pseudogene. CDR3 length equals 18 residues. The CDR3 DNA is TGTGCCAGCAGCAACCCTCCCTCTGCGGACAGGGTTAATCAGCCCCAGCATTTT. Translating gives CASSNPPSADRVNQPQHF.

The J gene is TRBJ1-2, the V gene TRBV4-1, with D hard to call. The CDR3 totals 15 residues. CDR1 and CDR2 (germline): MGHRA, YSYEKL. V lost 2 bases and J 5 bases, leaving 15 bases between the germline ends. This chain's CDR3 is CASSQTTPRKYGYTF. CDR3 bases: TGCGCCAGCAGCCAAACGACTCCCCGTAAGTATGGCTACACCTTC.